This TCR beta chain was observed in a study of T cell changes during pregnancy in multiple sclerosis (dated by TCRdb to between 2018 and 2021). About the study as a whole: Changes in the T cell repertoire over the course of pregnancy were examined in this study in women with multiple sclerosis.

For this clone: Its antigen remains undetermined. Base-call qualities are not available, and no considerably larger clone is one nucleotide away.

Libraries were made using the immunoSEQ multiplex PCR assay. Imported from immuneACCESS, the table was reduced by TCRdb to in-frame sequences with V and J called. These copies leave out some clones; in studies compared against another copy, an unresolved V gene accounts for under half, and the cause of the remainder is not known. Recorded for this sample are fewer than 40,000 clones; over 90% of them occurred a single time. Approximately 0.36% of the sample is taken by the ten largest. CDR1 SEHNR and CDR2 FQNEAQ were looked up in the germline V gene (reference sequence). Spanning cysteine to phenylalanine, the CDR3 consists of 15 amino acids. Kept here is only the CDR3 DNA, which spans 45 bases and is read in frame from base 1. V and J are trimmed by 7 bases and 4 bases, and the gene matches miss 10 bases of the junction.

The chain uses TRBV7-9 and TRBJ1-1; 9 middle bases align to TRBD1. The sequenced sample was CD4+ T cells from peripheral blood mononuclear cells, obtained after pregnancy. The TCR was taken from a female donor in good health, enrolled as a control in a pregnancy study. The CDR3 loop reads CASTLGDREGTEAFF. The DNA reads TGTGCCAGCACCCTAGGGGACAGGGAGGGCACTGAAGCTTTCTTT.